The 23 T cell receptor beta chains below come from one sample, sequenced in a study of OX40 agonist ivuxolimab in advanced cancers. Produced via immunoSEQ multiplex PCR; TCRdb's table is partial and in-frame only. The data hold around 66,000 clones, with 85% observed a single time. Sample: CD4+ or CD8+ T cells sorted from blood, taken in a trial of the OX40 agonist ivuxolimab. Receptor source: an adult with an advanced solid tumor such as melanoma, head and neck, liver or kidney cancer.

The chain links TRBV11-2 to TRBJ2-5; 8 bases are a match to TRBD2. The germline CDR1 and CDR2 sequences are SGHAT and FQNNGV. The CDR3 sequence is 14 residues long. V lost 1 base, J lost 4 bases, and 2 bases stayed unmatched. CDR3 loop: CASSLALAGETQYF. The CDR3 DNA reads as TGTGCCAGCAGCTTAGCTCTAGCGGGAGAGACCCAGTACTTC.

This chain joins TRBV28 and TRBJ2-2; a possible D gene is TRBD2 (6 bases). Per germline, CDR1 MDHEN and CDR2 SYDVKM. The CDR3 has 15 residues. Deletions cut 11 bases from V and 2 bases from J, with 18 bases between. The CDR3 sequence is CACGLFKINTGELFF. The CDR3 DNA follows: TGTGCCTGCGGACTATTCAAAATAAACACCGGGGAGCTGTTTTTT. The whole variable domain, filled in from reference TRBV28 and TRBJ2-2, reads DVKVTQSSRYLVKRTGEKVFLECVQDMDHENMFWYRQDPGLGLRLIYFSYDVKMKEKGDIPEGYSVSREKKERFSLILESASTNQTSMYLCACGLFKINTGELFFGEGSRLTVL.

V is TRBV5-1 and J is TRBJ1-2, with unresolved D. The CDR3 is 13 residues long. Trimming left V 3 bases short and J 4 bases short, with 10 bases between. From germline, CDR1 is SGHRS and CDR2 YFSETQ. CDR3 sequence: CASSSTVLYGYTF. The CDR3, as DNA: TGCGCCAGCAGCTCCACAGTGCTCTATGGCTACACCTTC.

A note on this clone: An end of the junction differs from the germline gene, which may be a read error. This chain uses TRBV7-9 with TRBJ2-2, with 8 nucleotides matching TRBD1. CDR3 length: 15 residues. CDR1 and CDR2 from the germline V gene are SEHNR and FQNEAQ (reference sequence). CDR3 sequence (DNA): TGTGCCAGCACCTTAGGGCAGGGGGCGACCGGGGAGCTGTTTTTT. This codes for CASTLGQGATGELFF.

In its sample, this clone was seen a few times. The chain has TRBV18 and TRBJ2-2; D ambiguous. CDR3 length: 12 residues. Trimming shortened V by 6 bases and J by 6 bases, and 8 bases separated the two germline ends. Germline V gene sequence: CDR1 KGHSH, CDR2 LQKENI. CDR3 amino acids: CASSSSSGELFF. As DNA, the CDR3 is TGTGCCAGCTCCTCCTCGTCCGGGGAGCTGTTTTTT.

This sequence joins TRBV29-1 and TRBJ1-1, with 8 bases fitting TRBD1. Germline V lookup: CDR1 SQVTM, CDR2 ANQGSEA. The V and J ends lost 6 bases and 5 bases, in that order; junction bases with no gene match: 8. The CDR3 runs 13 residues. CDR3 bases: TGCAGCGTGGGAAGGGGGACAGGAACTGAAGCTTTCTTT. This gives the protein CSVGRGTGTEAFF.

The CDR3 is CASSHRDRIYEQYF. The CDR3 DNA reads TGTGCCAGCAGCCACCGGGATCGGATCTACGAGCAGTACTTC. V gene TRBV7-9 combines with J gene TRBJ2-7, with a weak D call TRBD2 (5 bases). Germline-derived CDR1 and CDR2 are SEHNR and FQNEAQ (reference sequence). The CDR3 is made up of 14 amino acids. Trimming took off 5 bases at V and 3 bases at J, with 14 bases between the two ends.

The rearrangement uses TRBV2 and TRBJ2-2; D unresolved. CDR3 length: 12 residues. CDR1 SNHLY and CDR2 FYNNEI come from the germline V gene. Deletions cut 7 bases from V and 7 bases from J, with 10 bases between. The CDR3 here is CASKGDYGELFF. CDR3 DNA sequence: TGTGCCAGCAAAGGAGATTACGGGGAGCTGTTTTTT.

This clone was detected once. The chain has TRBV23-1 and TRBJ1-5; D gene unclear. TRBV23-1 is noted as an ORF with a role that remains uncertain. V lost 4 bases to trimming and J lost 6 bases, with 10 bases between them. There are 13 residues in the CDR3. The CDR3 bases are TGCGCCAGCAGTCTCACATATAGTCAGCCCCAGCATTTT. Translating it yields CASSLTYSQPQHF.

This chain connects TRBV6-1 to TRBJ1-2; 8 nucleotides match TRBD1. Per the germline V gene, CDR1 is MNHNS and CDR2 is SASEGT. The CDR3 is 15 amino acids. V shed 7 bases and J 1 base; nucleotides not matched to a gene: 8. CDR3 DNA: TGTGCCAGCACCCTAGGACAGGGAGGTAACTATGGCTACACCTTC. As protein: CASTLGQGGNYGYTF.

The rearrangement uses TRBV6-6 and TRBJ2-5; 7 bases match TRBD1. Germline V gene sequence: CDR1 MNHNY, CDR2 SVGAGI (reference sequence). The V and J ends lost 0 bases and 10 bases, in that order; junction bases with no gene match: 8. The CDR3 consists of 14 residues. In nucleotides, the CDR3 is TGTGCCAGCAGTTACTCGGGCGACAGGGTGGACCAGTACTTC. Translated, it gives CASSYSGDRVDQYF.

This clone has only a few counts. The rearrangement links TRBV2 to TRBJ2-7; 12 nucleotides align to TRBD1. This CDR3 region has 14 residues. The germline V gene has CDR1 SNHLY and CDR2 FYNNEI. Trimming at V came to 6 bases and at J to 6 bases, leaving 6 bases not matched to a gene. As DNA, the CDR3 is TGTGCCAGCAGGCCGGGACAGGGGGCTGGCGAGCAGTACTTC. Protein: CASRPGQGAGEQYF.

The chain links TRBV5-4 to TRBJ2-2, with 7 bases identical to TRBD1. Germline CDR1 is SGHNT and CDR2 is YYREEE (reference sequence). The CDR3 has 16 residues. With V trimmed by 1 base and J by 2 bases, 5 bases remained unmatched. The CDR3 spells CASSLTGAKNTGELFF. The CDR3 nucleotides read TGTGCCAGCAGCTTGACAGGGGCGAAAAACACCGGGGAGCTGTTTTTT.

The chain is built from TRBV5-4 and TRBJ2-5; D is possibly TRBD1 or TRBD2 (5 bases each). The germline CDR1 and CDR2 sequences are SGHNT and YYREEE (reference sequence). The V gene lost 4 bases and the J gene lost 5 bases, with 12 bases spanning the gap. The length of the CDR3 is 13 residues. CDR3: CASSLRGAETQYF. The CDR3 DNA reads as TGTGCCAGCAGCCTCAGAGGGGCCGAGACCCAGTACTTC.

This chain's CDR3 is CASSRGGGSKGETQYF. The CDR3 bases are TGCGCCAGCAGCCGAGGCGGGGGGTCGAAGGGAGAGACCCAGTACTTC. The chain links TRBV4-3 to TRBJ2-5, with TRBD2 matching over 8 bases. The CDR3 has 16 residues. V was clipped by 4 bases and J by 4 bases; unmatched bases: 11. Germline CDR1 reads LGHNA; CDR2 reads YSLEER.

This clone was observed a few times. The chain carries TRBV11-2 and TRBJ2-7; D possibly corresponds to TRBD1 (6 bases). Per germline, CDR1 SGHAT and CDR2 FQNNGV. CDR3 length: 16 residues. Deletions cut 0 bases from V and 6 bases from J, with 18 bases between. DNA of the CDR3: TGTGCCAGCAGCTTAGATCTAGGCAGCTTGGGGGCCGAGCAGTACTTC. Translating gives CASSLDLGSLGAEQYF. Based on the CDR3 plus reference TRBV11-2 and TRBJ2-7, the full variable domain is EAGVAQSPRYKIIEKRQSVAFWCNPISGHATLYWYQQILGQGPKLLIQFQNNGVVDDSQLPKDRFSAERLKGVDSTLKIQPAKLEDSAVYLCASSLDLGSLGAEQYFGPGTRLTVT.

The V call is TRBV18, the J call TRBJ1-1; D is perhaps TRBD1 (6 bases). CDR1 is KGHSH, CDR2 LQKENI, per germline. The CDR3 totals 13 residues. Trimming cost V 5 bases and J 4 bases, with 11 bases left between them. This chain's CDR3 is CASSSQGSTEAFF. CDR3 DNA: TGTGCCAGCTCATCACAGGGTTCCACTGAAGCTTTCTTT. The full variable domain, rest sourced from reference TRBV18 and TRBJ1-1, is NAGVMQNPRHLVRRRGQEARLRCSPMKGHSHVYWYRQLPEEGLKFMVYLQKENIIDESGMPKERFSAEFPKEGPSILRIQQVVRGDSAAYFCASSSQGSTEAFFGQGTRLTVV.

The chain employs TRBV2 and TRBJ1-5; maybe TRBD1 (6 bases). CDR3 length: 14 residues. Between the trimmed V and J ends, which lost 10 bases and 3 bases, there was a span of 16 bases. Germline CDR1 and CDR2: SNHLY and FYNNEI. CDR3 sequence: CATSPSGHNQPQHF. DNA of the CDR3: TGTGCCACCTCCCCATCGGGACACAATCAGCCCCAGCATTTT. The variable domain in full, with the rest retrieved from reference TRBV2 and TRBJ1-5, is EPEVTQTPSHQVTQMGQEVILRCVPISNHLYFYWYRQILGQKVEFLVSFYNNEISEKSEIFDDQFSVERPDGSNFTLKIRSTKLEDSAMYFCATSPSGHNQPQHFGDGTRLSIL.

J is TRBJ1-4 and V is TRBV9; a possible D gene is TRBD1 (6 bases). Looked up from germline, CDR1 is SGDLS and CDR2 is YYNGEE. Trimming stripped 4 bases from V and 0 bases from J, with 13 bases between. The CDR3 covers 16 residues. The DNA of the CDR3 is TGTGCCAGCAGCCTCGCGGGGGGCCCAACTAATGAAAAACTGTTTTTT. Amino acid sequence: CASSLAGGPTNEKLFF.

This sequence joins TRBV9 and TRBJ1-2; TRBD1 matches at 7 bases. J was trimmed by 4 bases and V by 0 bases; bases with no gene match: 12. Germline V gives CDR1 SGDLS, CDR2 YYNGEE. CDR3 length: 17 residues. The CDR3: CASSVATGAGDSYGYTF. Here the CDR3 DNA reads TGTGCCAGCAGCGTAGCTACGGGGGCAGGGGACAGCTATGGCTACACCTTC.

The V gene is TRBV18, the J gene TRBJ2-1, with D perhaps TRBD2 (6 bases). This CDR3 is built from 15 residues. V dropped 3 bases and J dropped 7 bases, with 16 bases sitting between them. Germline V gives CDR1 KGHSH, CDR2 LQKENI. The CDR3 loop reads CASSPTPGVGNEQFF. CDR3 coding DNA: TGTGCCAGCTCACCCACTCCGGGAGTCGGGAATGAGCAGTTCTTC.

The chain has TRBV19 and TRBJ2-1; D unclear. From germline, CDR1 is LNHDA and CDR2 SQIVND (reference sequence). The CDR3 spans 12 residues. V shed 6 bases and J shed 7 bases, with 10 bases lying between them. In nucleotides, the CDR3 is TGTGCCAGTAGCTCAGGCGTTAATGAGCAGTTCTTC. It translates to CASSSGVNEQFF.

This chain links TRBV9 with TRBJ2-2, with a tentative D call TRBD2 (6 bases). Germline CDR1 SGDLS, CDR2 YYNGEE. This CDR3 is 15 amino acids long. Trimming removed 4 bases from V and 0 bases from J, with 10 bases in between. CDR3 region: CASSLVAANTGELFF. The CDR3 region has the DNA TGTGCCAGCAGCTTGGTAGCGGCGAACACCGGGGAGCTGTTTTTT.